Listed below are T cell receptor beta chains from one sample, sequenced in a study of cytomegalovirus exposure and HLA in healthy donors. Produced via immunoSEQ multiplex PCR; TCRdb's table is partial and in-frame only. The sample comprises about 110,000 clones, 85% to 90% of which are singletons, and about 2% rests with the top ten. The sequencing input was PBMCs. The receptors shown here come from a woman aged 18 to 35 in good health and CMV-seronegative. Each CDR3 is given with its conserved first and last residue. Each record gives: J gene, clone size, V gene, D gene, CDR3 protein, CDR3 DNA. D genes are given only for firm matches. Expanded clones are given a class, and other clones once, few, many or no size at all.

J gene: TRBJ2-7; clone size: NA; V gene: TRBV4-3; D gene: TRBD2; CDR3 protein: CASSQVASGSSYEQYF; CDR3 DNA: TGCGCCAGCAGCCAAGTGGCTAGCGGGAGTTCCTACGAGCAGTACTTC
J gene: TRBJ2-2; clone size: once; V gene: TRBV7-3; D gene: NA; CDR3 protein: CASSHRQTGELFF; CDR3 DNA: TGTGCCAGCAGCCATAGACAGACCGGGGAGCTGTTTTTT
J gene: TRBJ2-1; clone size: once; V gene: TRBV18; D gene: TRBD1; CDR3 protein: CASSPGQTYNEQFF; CDR3 DNA: TGTGCCAGCTCACCGGGACAGACATACAATGAGCAGTTCTTC
J gene: TRBJ1-2; clone size: NA; V gene: TRBV6-5; D gene: TRBD1; CDR3 protein: CASRGGQGAYYGYTF; CDR3 DNA: TGTGCCAGCAGGGGCGGACAGGGGGCTTATTATGGCTACACCTTC
J gene: TRBJ2-7; clone size: NA; V gene: TRBV28; D gene: NA; CDR3 protein: CASSRQGSRPYEQYF; CDR3 DNA: TGTGCCAGCAGTCGTCAGGGGTCGCGGCCCTACGAGCAGTACTTC
J gene: TRBJ2-1; clone size: NA; V gene: TRBV4-3; D gene: TRBD2; CDR3 protein: CASSPLGLADGSEQFF; CDR3 DNA: TGCGCCAGCAGCCCCTTGGGACTAGCGGATGGAAGTGAGCAGTTCTTC
J gene: TRBJ2-3; clone size: NA; V gene: TRBV27; D gene: TRBD2; CDR3 protein: CASSFSGTSDTQYF; CDR3 DNA: TGTGCCAGCAGTTTTTCCGGGACTAGCGATACGCAGTATTTT
J gene: TRBJ2-1; clone size: NA; V gene: TRBV7-3; D gene: TRBD2; CDR3 protein: CASSLSGGRGVGEQFF; CDR3 DNA: TGTGCCAGCAGCTTATCTGGTGGGCGGGGGGTCGGTGAGCAGTTCTTC
J gene: TRBJ2-1; clone size: NA; V gene: TRBV27; D gene: NA; CDR3 protein: CASSLSSRRNEQFF; CDR3 DNA: TGTGCCAGCAGTTTATCCTCCAGGAGGAATGAGCAGTTCTTC
J gene: TRBJ1-3; clone size: NA; V gene: TRBV18; D gene: TRBD1; CDR3 protein: CASSQGTGLGNTIYF; CDR3 DNA: TGTGCCAGCTCACAAGGGACAGGGCTTGGAAACACCATATATTTT
J gene: TRBJ2-3; clone size: few; V gene: TRBV5-4; D gene: NA; CDR3 protein: CASSLLAGMTDTQYF; CDR3 DNA: TGTGCCAGCAGCTTGTTGGCGGGGATGACAGATACGCAGTATTTT
J gene: TRBJ2-2; clone size: few; V gene: TRBV27; D gene: NA; CDR3 protein: CASRTSGANTGELFF; CDR3 DNA: TGTGCCAGCAGAACGTCGGGTGCTAACACCGGGGAGCTGTTTTTT
J gene: TRBJ2-3; clone size: NA; V gene: TRBV6-1; D gene: NA; CDR3 protein: CASSGVERAADTQYF; CDR3 DNA: TGTGCCAGCAGTGGGGTGGAGAGGGCGGCAGATACGCAGTATTTT
J gene: TRBJ1-2; clone size: NA; V gene: TRBV5-4; D gene: NA; CDR3 protein: CASSLAGGWDGYTF; CDR3 DNA: TGTGCCAGCAGCTTGGCCGGGGGTTGGGATGGCTACACCTTC
J gene: TRBJ2-5; clone size: NA; V gene: TRBV25-1; D gene: TRBD1; CDR3 protein: CASSGTGRETQYF; CDR3 DNA: TGTGCCAGCTCTGGGACAGGGCGAGAGACCCAGTACTTC
J gene: TRBJ2-3; clone size: NA; V gene: TRBV11-2; D gene: NA; CDR3 protein: CASSLDRQGSFTDTQYF; CDR3 DNA: TGTGCCAGCAGCTTAGATCGGCAGGGCAGTTTTACAGATACGCAGTATTTT
J gene: TRBJ2-5; clone size: NA; V gene: TRBV28; D gene: NA; CDR3 protein: CASTEGVETQYF; CDR3 DNA: TGTGCCAGCACGGAAGGGGTGGAGACCCAGTACTTC
J gene: TRBJ1-1; clone size: NA; V gene: TRBV5-1; D gene: TRBD1; CDR3 protein: CASSLRQGLASEAFF; CDR3 DNA: TGCGCCAGCAGCTTAAGACAGGGACTCGCGTCTGAAGCTTTCTTT
J gene: TRBJ2-3; clone size: NA; V gene: TRBV2; D gene: TRBD2; CDR3 protein: CASSSSGTSTDTQYF; CDR3 DNA: TGTGCCAGCAGTTCTAGCGGGACTAGCACAGATACGCAGTATTTT
J gene: TRBJ2-7; clone size: once; V gene: TRBV6-1; D gene: NA; CDR3 protein: CASSEWWTALYEQYF; CDR3 DNA: TGTGCCAGCAGTGAATGGTGGACAGCCCTTTACGAGCAGTACTTC
J gene: TRBJ1-2; clone size: NA; V gene: TRBV6-5; D gene: TRBD1; CDR3 protein: CASSPFARGRGYTF; CDR3 DNA: TGTGCCAGCAGTCCGTTCGCCAGGGGGCGAGGCTACACCTTC
J gene: TRBJ2-7; clone size: NA; V gene: TRBV7-2; D gene: TRBD2; CDR3 protein: CASSLAGRNSYEQYF; CDR3 DNA: TGTGCCAGCAGCTTAGCCGGGAGGAATTCCTACGAGCAGTACTTC
J gene: TRBJ2-3; clone size: NA; V gene: TRBV6-4; D gene: TRBD2; CDR3 protein: CASSGVAGGPADTQYF; CDR3 DNA: TGTGCCAGCAGTGGAGTAGCGGGGGGGCCCGCAGATACGCAGTATTTT
J gene: TRBJ1-2; clone size: NA; V gene: TRBV5-6; D gene: NA; CDR3 protein: CASSTDTYHWYGYTF; CDR3 DNA: TGTGCCAGCAGTACTGACACCTACCACTGGTATGGCTACACCTTC
J gene: TRBJ2-1; clone size: NA; V gene: TRBV7-3; D gene: NA; CDR3 protein: CASSLAPTINEQFF; CDR3 DNA: TGTGCCAGCAGCCTCGCCCCGACTATCAATGAGCAGTTCTTC
J gene: TRBJ2-5; clone size: NA; V gene: TRBV9; D gene: TRBD1; CDR3 protein: CASSGGQGAVETQYF; CDR3 DNA: TGTGCCAGCAGCGGGGGACAGGGGGCCGTGGAGACCCAGTACTTC
J gene: TRBJ2-1; clone size: NA; V gene: TRBV5-4; D gene: TRBD2; CDR3 protein: CASPTRPAGGNNEQFF; CDR3 DNA: TGTGCCAGCCCAACCCGCCCGGCGGGGGGGAACAATGAGCAGTTCTTC
J gene: TRBJ1-2; clone size: NA; V gene: TRBV28; D gene: NA; CDR3 protein: CASSFYRPSRPLDYTF; CDR3 DNA: TGTGCCAGCAGTTTTTACAGGCCTTCCCGTCCCCTAGACTACACCTTC
J gene: TRBJ2-7; clone size: NA; V gene: TRBV5-4; D gene: NA; CDR3 protein: CASSLGQDNSYYEQYF; CDR3 DNA: TGTGCCAGCAGCTTGGGGCAGGACAACTCCTACTACGAGCAGTACTTC
J gene: TRBJ2-5; clone size: NA; V gene: TRBV29-1; D gene: TRBD2; CDR3 protein: CSVSGLAGALGGETQYF; CDR3 DNA: TGCAGCGTTTCCGGACTAGCGGGGGCACTAGGTGGGGAGACCCAGTACTTC
J gene: TRBJ1-5; clone size: NA; V gene: TRBV30; D gene: NA; CDR3 protein: CAWSSQGGGNQPQHF; CDR3 DNA: TGTGCCTGGAGTTCACAAGGGGGGGGCAATCAGCCCCAGCATTTT
J gene: TRBJ2-7; clone size: NA; V gene: TRBV4-3; D gene: TRBD1; CDR3 protein: CASSQGTGRSYEQYF; CDR3 DNA: TGCGCCAGCAGCCAAGGGACAGGTCGATCCTACGAGCAGTACTTC
J gene: TRBJ2-3; clone size: NA; V gene: TRBV27; D gene: NA; CDR3 protein: CASRPGRYAGDTQYF; CDR3 DNA: TGTGCCAGCAGACCCGGGAGATATGCTGGAGATACGCAGTATTTT
J gene: TRBJ2-5; clone size: NA; V gene: TRBV30; D gene: NA; CDR3 protein: CAWSALETQYF; CDR3 DNA: TGTGCCTGGAGTGCACTCGAGACCCAGTACTTC
J gene: TRBJ2-2; clone size: few; V gene: TRBV9; D gene: TRBD2; CDR3 protein: CASSTALPGGPGGELFF; CDR3 DNA: TGTGCCAGCAGTACGGCCTTACCGGGAGGGCCTGGCGGGGAGCTGTTTTTT
J gene: TRBJ1-2; clone size: once; V gene: TRBV30; D gene: NA; CDR3 protein: CAWSVIGYGYTF; CDR3 DNA: TGTGCCTGGAGTGTAATCGGCTATGGCTACACCTTC
J gene: TRBJ2-7; clone size: NA; V gene: TRBV29-1; D gene: TRBD1; CDR3 protein: CSVLTGETYEQYF; CDR3 DNA: TGCAGCGTTTTGACAGGGGAGACCTACGAGCAGTACTTC
J gene: TRBJ1-1; clone size: NA; V gene: TRBV6-5; D gene: TRBD1; CDR3 protein: CASSYTGENTEAFF; CDR3 DNA: TGTGCCAGCAGTTATACAGGGGAGAACACTGAAGCTTTCTTT
J gene: TRBJ1-2; clone size: few; V gene: TRBV4-2; D gene: NA; CDR3 protein: CASSQDSSYGYTF; CDR3 DNA: TGTGCCAGCAGCCAAGATTCGTCCTATGGCTACACCTTC
J gene: TRBJ1-1; clone size: NA; V gene: TRBV7-2; D gene: NA; CDR3 protein: CASRLPRQAGTEAFF; CDR3 DNA: TGTGCCAGCAGACTACCTAGACAGGCGGGCACTGAAGCTTTCTTT
J gene: TRBJ2-2; clone size: once; V gene: TRBV30; D gene: NA; CDR3 protein: CAWSDDLTGNTGELFF; CDR3 DNA: TGTGCCTGGAGCGACGACCTGACAGGGAACACCGGGGAGCTGTTTTTT
J gene: TRBJ2-3; clone size: NA; V gene: TRBV27; D gene: TRBD2; CDR3 protein: CASSLLAGGQDTQYF; CDR3 DNA: TGTGCCAGCAGTTTACTAGCGGGGGGCCAGGATACGCAGTATTTT
J gene: TRBJ2-7; clone size: NA; V gene: TRBV14; D gene: NA; CDR3 protein: CASSNGPRTYEQYF; CDR3 DNA: TGTGCCAGCAGCAATGGTCCGAGAACCTACGAGCAGTACTTC
J gene: TRBJ2-3; clone size: NA; V gene: TRBV2; D gene: TRBD2; CDR3 protein: CASFERGGPDTQYF; CDR3 DNA: TGTGCCAGCTTCGAGCGGGGGGGCCCAGATACGCAGTATTTT
J gene: TRBJ2-7; clone size: NA; V gene: TRBV5-6; D gene: TRBD1; CDR3 protein: CASSLGTGVHEQYF; CDR3 DNA: TGTGCCAGCAGCTTGGGGACAGGTGTACACGAGCAGTACTTC
J gene: TRBJ1-1; clone size: few; V gene: TRBV2; D gene: TRBD1; CDR3 protein: CASSVGTGTEAFF; CDR3 DNA: TGTGCCAGCAGTGTCGGGACAGGGACTGAAGCTTTCTTT
J gene: TRBJ2-5; clone size: NA; V gene: TRBV5-4; D gene: TRBD1; CDR3 protein: CASSSGRTGSIETQYF; CDR3 DNA: TGTGCCAGCAGCTCCGGCAGGACAGGGAGTATAGAGACCCAGTACTTC
J gene: TRBJ2-1; clone size: NA; V gene: TRBV6-6; D gene: TRBD2; CDR3 protein: CASSYSSGGKDNEQFF; CDR3 DNA: TGTGCCAGCAGTTACTCTAGCGGGGGAAAGGACAATGAGCAGTTCTTC
J gene: TRBJ2-1; clone size: NA; V gene: TRBV6-6; D gene: TRBD1; CDR3 protein: CASSLGTGHLWDEQFF; CDR3 DNA: TGTGCCAGCAGCCTCGGGACAGGCCACCTCTGGGATGAGCAGTTCTTC
J gene: TRBJ1-2; clone size: few; V gene: TRBV2; D gene: TRBD1; CDR3 protein: CASSGEGARGYTF; CDR3 DNA: TGTGCCAGCAGTGGAGAGGGGGCGAGAGGCTACACCTTC
J gene: TRBJ1-5; clone size: few; V gene: TRBV28; D gene: NA; CDR3 protein: CASRGLQPQHF; CDR3 DNA: TGTGCCAGCAGGGGCCTTCAGCCCCAGCATTTT
J gene: TRBJ2-1; clone size: NA; V gene: TRBV7-9; D gene: NA; CDR3 protein: CASSPRDSSSYNEQFF; CDR3 DNA: TGTGCCAGCAGTCCTCGGGATTCGAGCTCCTACAATGAGCAGTTCTTC
J gene: TRBJ2-2; clone size: NA; V gene: TRBV4-3; D gene: TRBD2; CDR3 protein: CASSPLAGVGAGELFF; CDR3 DNA: TGCGCCAGCAGCCCCCTAGCGGGAGTGGGGGCCGGGGAGCTGTTTTTT
J gene: TRBJ2-2; clone size: NA; V gene: TRBV28; D gene: NA; CDR3 protein: CASADYTGELFF; CDR3 DNA: TGTGCCAGCGCGGACTACACCGGGGAGCTGTTTTTT
J gene: TRBJ1-2; clone size: NA; V gene: TRBV7-9; D gene: NA; CDR3 protein: CASSSGVSDGYTF; CDR3 DNA: TGTGCCAGCAGCTCTGGGGTTAGCGATGGCTACACCTTC
J gene: TRBJ1-4; clone size: NA; V gene: TRBV29-1; D gene: TRBD1; CDR3 protein: CSVIAQGGGEKLFF; CDR3 DNA: TGCAGCGTTATTGCTCAGGGGGGAGGTGAAAAACTGTTTTTT
J gene: TRBJ1-6; clone size: NA; V gene: TRBV25-1; D gene: NA; CDR3 protein: CASSARKSSYNSPLHF; CDR3 DNA: TGTGCCAGCAGTGCCAGGAAGAGCTCCTATAATTCACCCCTCCACTTT
J gene: TRBJ2-7; clone size: once; V gene: TRBV19; D gene: NA; CDR3 protein: CASSLGSGYEQYF; CDR3 DNA: TGTGCCAGTAGCCTCGGGAGTGGCTACGAGCAGTACTTC
J gene: TRBJ2-2; clone size: NA; V gene: TRBV7-6; D gene: TRBD2; CDR3 protein: CASSQFAGGPTGELFF; CDR3 DNA: TGTGCCAGCAGCCAGTTCGCGGGAGGTCCTACCGGGGAGCTGTTTTTT
J gene: TRBJ2-1; clone size: once; V gene: TRBV30; D gene: NA; CDR3 protein: CAWSARDNEQFF; CDR3 DNA: TGTGCCTGGAGTGCCCGGGACAATGAGCAGTTCTTC